This TCR beta chain emerged from a study of T cells in Graves' hyperthyroidism and ophthalmopathy. Trimming pared 3 bases from V and 4 bases from J, leaving 12 bases between. CDR1 and CDR2 from the germline V gene are LGHDT and YNNKEL (reference sequence). The CDR3 is 14 amino acids. A few counts support this clonotype. Regions amplified from RNA transcripts were the TCR beta CDR3 regions. During a first-round RT-PCR of the TCR CDR3, the HTBI primer set was used. TCRdb reanalysed the multiplex PCR reads using MiXCR and keeps one entry per CDR3 protein. The data show more than 650,000 distinct CDR3 sequences, around 15% seen once.

The material sequenced was blood. The genes are TRBV3-1 and TRBJ2-5; TRBD2 is a possible D gene (5 bases). The sequence derives from a woman under 30 with Graves' hyperthyroidism. Written as DNA, the CDR3 is TGTGCCAGCAGCCAGCCAGTTGGACTAGAGACCCAGTACTTC. It codes for CASSQPVGLETQYF.